This is a list of T cell receptor beta chains from one sample in a study of blood T cell repertoires in COVID-19. Measured with immunoSEQ multiplex PCR; TCRdb has only the in-frame clones, and not every one. The table has 280,000 or so clones, approximately 83% seen once. Sequenced material: peripheral blood. Receptors were obtained from a woman between 25 and 40 years old who had recovered from COVID-19. CDR3s include the opening cysteine and the closing phenylalanine or tryptophan. A D gene is named only where the DNA matches it firmly. Where a row states a size, it is once, few, many or the class of an expanded clone; other rows omit it.

abundance,v_gene,j_gene,len,d_gene,CDR3aa,CDR3nt
NA,TRBV27,TRBJ1-5,15,TRBD1,CASSSGTGEFQPQHF,TGTGCCAGCAGTTCAGGGACAGGGGAGTTTCAGCCCCAGCATTTT
NA,TRBV6-6,TRBJ1-5,16,TRBD1,CASSGSGTDSNQPQHF,TGTGCCAGCAGTGGATCCGGGACAGATAGCAATCAGCCCCAGCATTTT
NA,TRBV6-5,TRBJ1-5,13,NA,CATLNTGNQPQHF,TGTGCCACCTTGAACACAGGCAATCAGCCCCAGCATTTT
few,TRBV12-3/TRBV12-4,TRBJ1-6,12,NA,CASRHSHSPLHF,TGTGCCAGCAGACACAGTCATTCACCCCTCCACTTT
NA,TRBV5-5,TRBJ2-5,15,TRBD2,CASSDSGGALETQYF,TGTGCCAGCAGTGATAGCGGGGGGGCCCTAGAGACCCAGTACTTC
NA,TRBV5-5,TRBJ2-2,17,TRBD2,CASSSRTGTSSTGELFF,TGTGCCAGCAGCTCCCGTACCGGGACTAGCAGCACCGGGGAGCTGTTTTTT
NA,TRBV27,TRBJ2-3,16,NA,CASSSSVGRRVDTQYF,TGTGCCAGCAGTTCGTCGGTGGGGCGCCGGGTAGATACGCAGTATTTT
NA,TRBV28,TRBJ2-5,16,NA,CASSLEGALYQETQYF,TGTGCCAGCAGTTTGGAGGGAGCCCTGTACCAAGAGACCCAGTACTTC
NA,TRBV3-1/TRBV3-2,TRBJ1-5,16,NA,CASSQDRPGVNQPQHF,TGTGCCAGCAGCCAAGATAGGCCAGGGGTCAATCAGCCCCAGCATTTT
NA,TRBV30,TRBJ1-6,16,TRBD1,CAWSAFSGGAESPLHF,TGTGCCTGGAGCGCTTTCTCAGGGGGCGCGGAATCACCCCTCCACTTT
NA,TRBV11-2,TRBJ1-1,15,NA,CASSLRTGMNTEAFF,TGTGCCAGCAGCTTGCGAACAGGAATGAACACTGAAGCTTTCTTT
NA,TRBV19,TRBJ2-7,15,TRBD1,CASSVPGQGAYEQYF,TGTGCCAGTAGTGTCCCGGGACAGGGGGCTTACGAGCAGTACTTC
once,TRBV19,TRBJ2-7,14,NA,CASSFTRGTYEQYF,TGTGCCAGTAGTTTTACAAGGGGTACCTACGAGCAGTACTTC
NA,TRBV5-8,TRBJ2-1,15,NA,CASSLAWGDGNEQFF,TGTGCCAGCAGCTTGGCTTGGGGGGACGGGAATGAGCAGTTCTTC
NA,TRBV5-4,TRBJ2-1,15,TRBD2,CASSLDLAGHNEQFF,TGTGCCAGCAGCTTGGATCTAGCGGGGCACAATGAGCAGTTCTTC
NA,TRBV27,TRBJ1-1,11,TRBD1,CASGDRVKAFF,TGTGCCAGCGGGGACAGGGTCAAAGCTTTCTTT
NA,TRBV12-5,TRBJ2-5,16,TRBD2,CASGSPGLAGQETQYF,TGTGCTAGTGGTTCTCCGGGACTAGCGGGCCAAGAGACCCAGTACTTC
NA,TRBV5-1,TRBJ1-2,15,NA,CASSSTGPRGYGYTF,TGCGCCAGCAGCTCTACAGGGCCCCGGGGCTATGGCTACACCTTC
once,TRBV5-6,TRBJ1-6,14,NA,CASSLGQTNSPLHF,TGTGCCAGCAGCTTGGGGCAGACAAATTCACCCCTCCACTTT
NA,TRBV28,TRBJ1-2,12,NA,CASSSAGYGYTF,TGTGCCAGCAGTTCCGCGGGTTACGGCTACACCTTC
NA,TRBV11-2,TRBJ2-7,14,TRBD2,CASSPGLATYEQYF,TGTGCCAGCAGCCCGGGACTAGCCACCTACGAGCAGTACTTC
NA,TRBV6-2/TRBV6-3,TRBJ1-4,14,NA,CASSYSEEREKLFF,TGTGCCAGCAGTTACTCGGAAGAGCGGGAAAAACTGTTTTTT
few,TRBV5-1,TRBJ1-1,17,NA,CASSLEGGRGRNTEAFF,TGCGCCAGCAGCTTGGAGGGTGGCAGGGGAAGGAACACTGAAGCTTTCTTT
NA,TRBV7-9,TRBJ2-1,16,TRBD2,CASSLGSGSTYNEQFF,TGTGCCAGCAGCTTAGGTAGCGGGTCGACCTACAATGAGCAGTTCTTC
NA,TRBV6-5,TRBJ2-2,14,NA,CASRQQGNTGELFF,TGTGCCAGCAGACAGCAGGGGAACACCGGGGAGCTGTTTTTT
few,TRBV5-5,TRBJ1-1,14,NA,CASSLSRGGTEAFF,TGTGCCAGCAGCTTGTCCAGGGGAGGGACTGAAGCTTTCTTT
NA,TRBV13,TRBJ2-7,17,NA,CASSLITRLNPDYEQYF,TGTGCCAGCAGCTTAATCACGCGTCTCAACCCCGACTACGAGCAGTACTTC
NA,TRBV12-3/TRBV12-4,TRBJ2-7,13,TRBD2,CASRARDYGEQYF,TGTGCCAGCAGAGCTCGGGACTACGGCGAGCAGTACTTC
NA,TRBV11-2,TRBJ2-5,14,NA,CASSLGIALETQYF,TGTGCCAGCAGCTTAGGAATAGCGTTAGAGACCCAGTACTTC
NA,TRBV7-9,TRBJ1-1,16,NA,CASSLRRGSMNTEAFF,TGTGCCAGCAGCTTAAGGAGGGGATCCATGAACACTGAAGCTTTCTTT
NA,TRBV28,TRBJ1-1,15,NA,CASSVPLTGNTEAFF,TGTGCCAGCAGCGTTCCCCTGACAGGGAACACTGAAGCTTTCTTT
few,TRBV6-6,TRBJ1-3,15,TRBD1,CASSPIRQGYNTIYF,TGTGCCAGCAGTCCCATACGACAGGGCTATAACACCATATATTTT
once,TRBV2,TRBJ2-7,13,NA,CASSAGAVYEQYF,TGTGCCAGCTCGGCAGGGGCTGTCTACGAGCAGTACTTC
NA,TRBV6-5,TRBJ1-1,16,TRBD1,CASSYSRGQVVPEAFF,TGTGCCAGCAGTTACTCGAGGGGACAGGTGGTGCCTGAAGCTTTCTTT
NA,TRBV10-1,TRBJ1-5,12,TRBD1,CASGTGDQPQHF,TGCGCCAGCGGGACAGGGGATCAGCCCCAGCATTTT
NA,TRBV5-6,TRBJ1-3,17,NA,CASSLAPTGLSGNTIYF,TGTGCCAGCAGCTTGGCCCCGACAGGACTCTCTGGAAACACCATATATTTT
NA,TRBV18,TRBJ2-7,15,TRBD2,CASSPPSSGSYEQYF,TGTGCCAGCTCACCACCTTCTAGCGGCTCCTACGAGCAGTACTTC
NA,TRBV19,TRBJ2-1,16,TRBD2,CASSIASGRSRDEQFF,TGTGCCAGTAGTATAGCTAGCGGGAGATCTAGAGATGAGCAGTTCTTC
few,TRBV2,TRBJ2-1,14,NA,CASSVDSSYNEQFF,TGTGCCAGCAGTGTGGACTCCTCCTACAATGAGCAGTTCTTC
NA,TRBV10-3,TRBJ2-4,16,TRBD2,CAISDEAGGPENIQYF,TGTGCCATCAGTGACGAGGCGGGAGGGCCTGAAAACATTCAGTACTTC
NA,TRBV7-9,TRBJ2-7,10,TRBD2,CASSGGDPLF,TGTGCCAGCAGCGGGGGGGATCCCCTTTTC
NA,TRBV6-2/TRBV6-3,TRBJ1-5,14,NA,CASSTGDVSQPQHF,TGTGCCAGCAGTACGGGGGACGTTAGTCAGCCCCAGCATTTT
NA,TRBV7-2,TRBJ2-7,13,TRBD1,CASSRQGAYEQYF,TGTGCCAGCAGCCGGCAGGGGGCCTACGAGCAGTACTTC
NA,TRBV24-1,TRBJ2-1,17,TRBD2,CATSDLSSGTSYNEQFF,TGTGCCACCAGTGATTTGTCTAGCGGGACCTCCTACAATGAGCAGTTCTTC
few,TRBV7-2,TRBJ2-2,13,TRBD2,CASSHGLAGRLFF,TGTGCCAGCAGCCACGGACTAGCGGGAAGGCTGTTTTTT
NA,TRBV6-2/TRBV6-3,TRBJ1-5,17,NA,CASSYAINTAPRQPQHF,TGTGCCAGCAGTTACGCGATAAATACAGCTCCACGCCAGCCCCAGCATTTT
NA,TRBV19,TRBJ1-2,14,TRBD1,CASSIERTGRDYTF,TGTGCCAGTAGTATAGAGAGGACAGGGAGGGACTACACCTTC
once,TRBV28,TRBJ1-2,15,NA,CASSLRTVFGYGYTF,TGTGCCAGCAGTTTACGGACAGTGTTTGGCTATGGCTACACCTTC
NA,TRBV6-5,TRBJ1-2,14,NA,CASSPYTGFYGYTF,TGTGCCAGCAGTCCCTACACAGGGTTCTATGGCTACACCTTC
NA,TRBV19,TRBJ1-1,15,TRBD1,CASSPWTGVNTEAFF,TGTGCCAGTAGTCCGTGGACAGGGGTGAACACTGAAGCTTTCTTT
NA,TRBV7-2,TRBJ2-1,15,TRBD2,CASSTLAGHYNEQFF,TGTGCCAGCAGCACACTAGCGGGACACTACAATGAGCAGTTCTTC
NA,TRBV6-1,TRBJ1-1,16,NA,CASGGTTPFLNTEAFF,TGTGCCAGCGGTGGGACTACACCCTTTTTGAACACTGAAGCTTTCTTT
few,TRBV28,TRBJ1-5,15,NA,CASRRQENSNQPQHF,TGTGCCAGCAGAAGACAGGAGAATAGCAATCAGCCCCAGCATTTT
NA,TRBV9,TRBJ2-7,14,NA,CASSVGGVAGEQYF,TGTGCCAGCAGCGTAGGCGGGGTGGCAGGAGAGCAGTACTTC
once,TRBV19,TRBJ2-7,15,NA,CASSIGSRGPREQYF,TGTGCCAGTAGTATCGGGTCAAGAGGTCCTCGCGAGCAGTACTTC
NA,TRBV7-9,TRBJ2-7,12,TRBD2,CASNTGGYEQYF,TGTGCCAGCAACACGGGGGGGTACGAGCAGTACTTC
NA,TRBV28,TRBJ2-7,14,TRBD2,CASKPGGESYEQYF,TGTGCCAGCAAGCCGGGAGGAGAGTCCTACGAGCAGTACTTC